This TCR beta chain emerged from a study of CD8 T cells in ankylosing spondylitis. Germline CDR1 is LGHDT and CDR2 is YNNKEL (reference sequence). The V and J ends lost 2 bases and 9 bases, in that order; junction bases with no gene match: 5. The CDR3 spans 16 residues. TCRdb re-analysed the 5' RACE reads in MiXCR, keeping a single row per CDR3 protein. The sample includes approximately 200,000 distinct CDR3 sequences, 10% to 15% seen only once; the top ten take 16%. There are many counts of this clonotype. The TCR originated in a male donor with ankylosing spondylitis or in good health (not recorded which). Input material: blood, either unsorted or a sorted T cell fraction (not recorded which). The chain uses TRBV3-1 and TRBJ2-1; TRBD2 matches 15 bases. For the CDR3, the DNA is TGTGCCAGCAGCCAAAATACGGGACTAGCGGGAGGTGAGCAGTTCTTC. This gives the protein CASSQNTGLAGGEQFF.